This T cell receptor beta chain was obtained from a study of Graves' ophthalmopathy and Graves' hyperthyroidism. Study as a whole: The authors collected peripheral blood at initial diagnosis, before any treatment. Study observations and caveats: The majority of expanded thyroid clonotypes above 0.001 frequency also occurred in blood.

The V segment lost 1 base and the J segment 5 bases; nucleotides outside the gene matches: 2. The CDR3 totals 14 residues. Per the germline V gene, CDR1 is SEHNR and CDR2 is FQNEAQ (reference sequence). This clonotype was recorded a few times. Antigen unknown. RNA served as the template for amplifying TCR beta CDR3 regions. A first-round RT-PCR used HTBI primers, followed by a second-round multiplex PCR. A single record per CDR3 protein comes from TCRdb applying MiXCR to the multiplex PCR reads. The data show 200,000 to 300,000 distinct CDR3 sequences, roughly 50% seen once. The V call is TRBV7-9, the J call TRBJ1-5; 7 bases are shared with TRBD1. This clonotype was obtained from an adult man with Graves' ophthalmopathy. The sequencing sample was made of peripheral blood. CDR3 loop: CASSLGDRYQPQHF. Here the CDR3 DNA reads TGTGCCAGCAGCTTAGGGGACAGATATCAGCCCCAGCATTTT.